The 32 T cell receptor beta chains listed next were all sequenced from one sample in a study of shared clonotypes between healthy human individuals. The naive CD8 subset, CD45RO-negative cells positively selected for CCR7, excluded terminally differentiated effector memory CD45RA+ cells. TCRdb's table, derived via immunoSEQ multiplex PCR, lists solely in-frame clones and lacks some. The sample carries approximately 600,000 clones, around 96% recorded once. The source material was naive CD8+ T cells sorted from blood. The receptors come from a woman in her 30s in good health.

This chain joins TRBV19 and TRBJ2-7, with D maybe TRBD1 (6 bases). Trimming cost V 5 bases and J 2 bases, with 10 bases left between them. CDR3 length: 13 residues. CDR1 and CDR2 (germline): LNHDA, SQIVND (reference sequence). The DNA for the CDR3 is TGTGCCAGTAGTTCGGACAGAGCCTACGAGCAGTACTTC. Protein product: CASSSDRAYEQYF.

V and J are TRBV27 and TRBJ2-1; a possible D gene is TRBD2 (5 bases). The germline V gene encodes CDR1 MNHEY and CDR2 SMNVEV (reference sequence). The CDR3 covers 16 residues. With 9 bases removed from V and 4 bases from J, the gap between germline ends came to 22 bases. The DNA of the CDR3 is TGTGCCAGTCAGCTGGGAGTCCCCACCGAATACAATGAGCAGTTCTTC. Protein: CASQLGVPTEYNEQFF.

The chain is built from TRBV7-2 and TRBJ2-3, with TRBD2 matching over 10 bases. V lost 3 bases to trimming and J lost 5 bases; unmatched junction nucleotides: 5. Germline lookup yields CDR1 SGHTA and CDR2 FQGNSA. CDR3 length: 15 residues. CDR3 region: CASSLTSGSLDTQYF. CDR3 nucleotides: TGTGCCAGCAGCTTGACTAGCGGGTCGTTAGATACGCAGTATTTT.

V is TRBV4-2 and J is TRBJ2-7; 10 bases are shared with TRBD2. This CDR3 is 17 amino acids long. The J segment lost 0 bases and the V segment lost 0 bases, leaving 5 bases of the junction unmatched. Germline CDR1 LGHNA, CDR2 YNFKEQ. CDR3 residues: CASSQDWASGSSYEQYF. In DNA form, the CDR3 reads TGTGCCAGCAGCCAAGATTGGGCTAGCGGGAGCTCCTACGAGCAGTACTTC.

The V and J genes are TRBV18 and TRBJ2-1; the D gene could be TRBD1 or TRBD2 (5 bases each). CDR1 and CDR2 (germline): KGHSH, LQKENI. V was trimmed by 3 bases and J by 8 bases, leaving 11 bases between them. The CDR3 is 13 residues long. CDR3 region: CASSPPLGDEQFF. For the CDR3, the DNA is TGTGCCAGCTCACCCCCCTTGGGGGATGAGCAGTTCTTC.

The count of this clone is one. The chain links TRBV9 to TRBJ1-3; D ambiguous. V was clipped by 4 bases and J by 4 bases, with 12 bases between them. The V gene's germline CDR1 is SGDLS and CDR2 YYNGEE. The CDR3 is 14 amino acids. The CDR3 coding sequence is TGTGCCAGCAGCCCCTGGACCGAAGGAAACACCATATATTTT. The encoded protein is CASSPWTEGNTIYF.

This chain joins TRBV29-1 and TRBJ2-1; TRBD2 aligns across 9 bases. The V segment lost 6 bases and the J segment 1 base; nucleotides outside the gene matches: 10. This CDR3 is built from 16 residues. Germline CDR1 reads SQVTM; CDR2 reads ANQGSEA. The CDR3 nucleotides are TGCAGCGTGGGGGGGCTAGCGGGATTGTCCTACAATGAGCAGTTCTTC. Translation: CSVGGLAGLSYNEQFF.

The V gene is TRBV27, the J gene TRBJ2-1; a possible D gene is TRBD2 (6 bases). Germline V gene lookup returns CDR1 MNHEY and CDR2 SMNVEV (reference sequence). V was clipped by 4 bases and J by 3 bases, with 19 bases between them. This CDR3 comprises 17 residues. The CDR3: CASSSLDGGFGYNEQFF. The CDR3 DNA reads TGTGCCAGCAGTTCCTTAGATGGGGGGTTTGGCTACAATGAGCAGTTCTTC.

CDR3 sequence (DNA): TGCGCCAGCAGTGAGACTAGCGGCGAGCCCTACGAGCAGTACTTC. Protein sequence: CASSETSGEPYEQYF. The J gene is TRBJ2-7, the V gene TRBV10-2; 8 nucleotides match TRBD2. CDR1 and CDR2 from the germline V gene are WSHSY and SAAADI. The CDR3 extends over 15 amino acids. J was trimmed by 2 bases and V by 2 bases; bases with no gene match: 5.

The rearrangement uses TRBV7-9 and TRBJ2-7; weak D call: TRBD1 (5 bases). Germline CDR1 SEHNR, CDR2 FQNEAQ (reference sequence). V lost 3 bases, J lost 2 bases, and 8 bases lay in between. This CDR3 comprises 13 residues. The CDR3 is CASSFQGPYEQYF. As DNA, the CDR3 is TGTGCCAGCAGCTTTCAGGGTCCCTACGAGCAGTACTTC. The full variable domain, completed using reference TRBV7-9 and TRBJ2-7, is DTGVSQNPRHKITKRGQNVTFRCDPISEHNRLYWYRQTLGQGPEFLTYFQNEAQLEKSRLLSDRFSAERPKGSFSTLEIQRTEQGDSAMYLCASSFQGPYEQYFGPGTRLTVT.

This chain joins TRBV10-3 and TRBJ2-7; a weak D match, TRBD2 (6 bases). The CDR3 consists of 16 residues. V was trimmed by 2 bases and J by 0 bases, leaving 14 bases between them. Germline CDR1 reads ENHRY; CDR2 reads SYGVKD. CDR3 in amino acids: CAISEIGGAVSYEQYF. CDR3 coding DNA: TGTGCCATCAGTGAGATCGGGGGAGCGGTCTCCTACGAGCAGTACTTC.

This sequence joins TRBV28 and TRBJ1-2; D is uncertain. V was cut by 5 bases and J by 4 bases, with 5 bases left in between. The CDR3 extends over 11 amino acids. Germline CDR1 and CDR2: MDHEN and SYDVKM. CDR3 DNA: TGTGCCAGCAGTCACAGCTATGGCTACACCTTC. Translated: CASSHSYGYTF.

The gene calls are TRBV29-1 and TRBJ2-2, with 13 nucleotides matching TRBD2. The CDR3 has 14 residues. V was clipped by 6 bases and J by 6 bases; unmatched bases: 4. Germline V gene sequence: CDR1 SQVTM, CDR2 ANQGSEA. The CDR3 DNA reads TGCAGCGTATGGACTAGCGGGAGTGCCGGGGAGCTGTTTTTT. Its translation is CSVWTSGSAGELFF.

This clone appeared once. The chain employs TRBV2 and TRBJ2-7; tentatively, D is TRBD2 (6 bases). Germline CDR1 SNHLY, CDR2 FYNNEI. This CDR3 is 17 amino acids long. The ends were cut back, 1 base at V and 2 bases at J, with 18 bases in the middle. This CDR3 reads CASSEVADKIGPYEQYF. As DNA, the CDR3 is TGTGCCAGCAGTGAAGTAGCGGATAAGATAGGGCCCTACGAGCAGTACTTC.

The rearrangement uses TRBV27 and TRBJ2-1, with 7 bases fitting TRBD2. The CDR3 length is 15 residues. J was trimmed by 3 bases and V by 3 bases; bases with no gene match: 5. The germline V gene encodes CDR1 MNHEY and CDR2 SMNVEV (reference sequence). Here the CDR3 DNA reads TGTGCCAGCAGTTTCCTCGCGGGAGTCTACAATGAGCAGTTCTTC. Translated, it gives CASSFLAGVYNEQFF.

The V and J genes are TRBV5-1 and TRBJ2-3; 7 nucleotides line up with TRBD1. This CDR3 has 14 amino acids. Germline V gene data show CDR1 as SGHRS and CDR2 as YFSETQ. The V segment lost 7 bases and the J segment 0 bases; nucleotides outside the gene matches: 5. The CDR3 bases are TGCGCCAGCCTTCAGGGGGAGAGCACAGATACGCAGTATTTT. It codes for CASLQGESTDTQYF. Variable domain in full (rest from reference TRBV5-1 and TRBJ2-3): KAGVTQTPRYLIKTRGQQVTLSCSPISGHRSVSWYQQTPGQGLQFLFEYFSETQRNKGNFPGRFSGRQFSNSRSEMNVSTLELGDSALYLCASLQGESTDTQYFGPGTRLTVL.

The chain carries TRBV27 and TRBJ2-7; 15 nucleotides line up with TRBD2. Trimming cost V 6 bases and J 3 bases; bases outside gene matches: 12. CDR3 length equals 18 residues. Germline assignment: CDR1 MNHEY and CDR2 SMNVEV (reference sequence). CDR3 region: CASSLGLAGGRGNYEQYF. CDR3 coding DNA: TGTGCCAGCAGCTTGGGACTAGCGGGAGGCCGCGGCAACTACGAGCAGTACTTC.

Comments on this clone: One end of the junction varies from germline; a read error may be responsible. The chain recombines TRBV19 with TRBJ1-2; tentative D call: TRBD1 (6 bases). The germline V gene encodes CDR1 LNHDA and CDR2 SQIVND (reference sequence). There are 16 residues in the CDR3. DNA for the CDR3: TGTGCCAGTAGTCCCTCCTCCCGGGACCGAACCGATCCAGGGGAGTTC. This codes for CASSPSSRDRTDPGEF.

The rearrangement uses TRBV2 and TRBJ2-1; D is tentatively TRBD1 or TRBD2 (5 bases each). CDR3 size: 13 residues. Between the trimmed V and J ends, which lost 7 bases and 3 bases, there was a span of 10 bases. Germline-derived CDR1 and CDR2 are SNHLY and FYNNEI. In DNA form, the CDR3 reads TGTGCCAGCATCAGGGACGACTACAATGAGCAGTTCTTC. Its protein is CASIRDDYNEQFF.

This chain links TRBV29-1 with TRBJ2-5, with 7 nucleotides matching TRBD1. V dropped 5 bases and J dropped 0; count of bases not matched to a gene: 3. The CDR3 spans 13 residues. Germline V gives CDR1 SQVTM, CDR2 ANQGSEA. The CDR3, as DNA: TGCAGCGTTTGGGGACAGAACCAAGAGACCCAGTACTTC. Its protein product is CSVWGQNQETQYF.

The rearrangement joins TRBV27 to TRBJ1-1; a weak D match, TRBD1 (6 bases). The CDR3 totals 15 residues. Between the trimmed V and J ends, which lost 6 bases and 4 bases, there was a span of 18 bases. Germline CDR1 reads MNHEY; CDR2 reads SMNVEV (reference sequence). CDR3 in amino acids: CASRAVQGRGTEAFF. In nucleotides, the CDR3 is TGTGCCAGCAGGGCCGTACAGGGCCGGGGCACTGAAGCTTTCTTT.

The chain combines TRBV13 with TRBJ2-7; 7 nucleotides match TRBD2. Germline assignment: CDR1 PRHDT and CDR2 FYEKMQ (reference sequence). Germline trimming cut 5 bases from V and 4 bases from J; bases unmatched to any gene: 8. The CDR3 length is 14 residues. The CDR3 coding sequence is TGTGCCAGCAGCACACGACTAGCAGGGTACGAGCAGTACTTC. Translated: CASSTRLAGYEQYF.

This rearrangement joins TRBV4-1 to TRBJ2-3; TRBD2 matches at 8 bases. CDR1 and CDR2 from the germline V gene are MGHRA and YSYEKL. V was pared by 6 bases and J by 4 bases, with 15 bases of the junction left unmatched. The length of the CDR3 is 17 residues. The CDR3: CASSRRTRSGNPDTQYF. The CDR3 DNA reads as TGCGCCAGCAGTCGTAGGACCCGTAGCGGGAACCCAGATACGCAGTATTTT.

The rearrangement links TRBV10-2 to TRBJ2-6; D may be TRBD2 (5 bases). V was clipped by 4 bases and J by 2 bases, with 6 bases between them. In germline, CDR1 is WSHSY, CDR2 SAAADI. The CDR3 consists of 14 residues. The CDR3 nucleotides read TGCGCCAGCAGTGCGGGGACTGGGGCCAACGTCCTGACTTTC. Amino acids: CASSAGTGANVLTF.

This clone was counted once. V usage is TRBV5-4 and J usage is TRBJ1-5; D not certain. CDR1 is SGHNT, CDR2 YYREEE, per germline (reference sequence). This CDR3 has 13 residues. Trimming left V 2 bases short and J 6 bases short, with 9 bases between. This CDR3 reads CASSFDRAQPQHF. The CDR3 DNA reads TGTGCCAGCAGCTTCGATAGGGCTCAGCCCCAGCATTTT. Together with reference TRBV5-4 and TRBJ1-5, the CDR3 gives the full variable domain: ETGVTQSPTHLIKTRGQQVTLRCSSQSGHNTVSWYQQALGQGPQFIFQYYREEENGRGNFPPRFSGLQFPNYSSELNVNALELDDSALYLCASSFDRAQPQHFGDGTRLSIL.

The V and J genes are TRBV7-2 and TRBJ1-1, with 8 bases fitting TRBD1. CDR3 length: 16 amino acids. V shed 5 bases, J shed 5 bases, and the junction held 13 bases outside the gene matches. Per the germline V gene, CDR1 is SGHTA and CDR2 is FQGNSA. CDR3 region: CASSRHLRGQGTEAFF. CDR3 sequence (DNA): TGTGCCAGCAGCCGACACCTCAGGGGGCAGGGTACTGAAGCTTTCTTT.

Here the CDR3 DNA reads TGTGCCAGCAGGGACAGGGGGACACGTACTCACGAGCAGTACTTC. Translating gives CASRDRGTRTHEQYF. The chain links TRBV6-6 to TRBJ2-7; 10 nucleotides line up with TRBD1. The CDR3 has 15 residues. Looked up from germline, CDR1 is MNHNY and CDR2 is SVGAGI (reference sequence). Germline trimming cut 6 bases from V and 5 bases from J; bases unmatched to any gene: 10.

V is TRBV27 and J is TRBJ2-7; D gene ambiguous. V was trimmed by 0 bases and J by 3 bases, leaving 12 bases between them. The CDR3 is 15 residues long. CDR1 is MNHEY, CDR2 SMNVEV, per germline (reference sequence). The CDR3 loop is CASSLSVGLVYEQYF. In DNA form, the CDR3 reads TGTGCCAGCAGTTTATCGGTTGGCCTCGTCTACGAGCAGTACTTC.

The genes are TRBV28 and TRBJ1-1; D is unclear. Germline loops: CDR1 MDHEN, CDR2 SYDVKM. V was pared by 6 bases and J by 2 bases, with 7 bases between. This CDR3 is built from 12 residues. DNA for the CDR3: TGTGCCAGCAGGGACCCAAACACTGAAGCTTTCTTT. Translation: CASRDPNTEAFF.

This rearrangement joins TRBV7-8 to TRBJ2-5, with a tentative D call TRBD1 (5 bases). The germline V and J ends were trimmed by 1 base and 4 bases, with 7 bases remaining between them. In germline, CDR1 is SGHVS, CDR2 FQNEAQ. The CDR3 loop spans 13 amino acids. CDR3 nucleotides: TGTGCCAGCAGCTTAGAGGGGTCAGAGACCCAGTACTTC. Amino acid sequence: CASSLEGSETQYF.

The chain has TRBV5-1 and TRBJ2-7, with D maybe TRBD2 (5 bases). With 3 bases removed from V and 2 bases from J, the gap between germline ends came to 12 bases. In germline, CDR1 is SGHRS, CDR2 YFSETQ. This CDR3 is 14 amino acids long. This chain's CDR3 is CASSWGLGTYEQYF. Here the CDR3 DNA reads TGCGCCAGCAGCTGGGGTCTCGGGACCTACGAGCAGTACTTC.

This chain's CDR3 is CAPGVYEQYF. In nucleotides, the CDR3 is TGTGCCCCGGGGGTTTACGAGCAGTACTTC. The chain couples TRBV7-9 to TRBJ2-7; a weak D match, TRBD2 (6 bases). The germline V gene has CDR1 SEHNR and CDR2 FQNEAQ (reference sequence). V lost 11 bases, J lost 4 bases, and 9 bases lay in between. CDR3 size: 10 residues.